The source of this T cell receptor (beta chain) is a study of T cells in Graves' hyperthyroidism and ophthalmopathy. The study's findings and limits: Blood also contained most expanded thyroid clonotypes above 0.001.

The source material, RNA transcripts, was used to amplify TCR beta CDR3 regions. During a first-round RT-PCR of the TCR CDR3, the HTBI primer set was used. TCRdb processed the multiplex PCR reads anew with MiXCR; each CDR3 protein has one entry. The sample holds hundreds of thousands of distinct CDR3 sequences, around 15% seen once. With respect to this clonotype: Its target is unknown.

The hyperthyroidism was newly diagnosed and had lasted under 2 months; the patients were aged 18 to 65. The sequencing sample was made of blood. The TCR was taken from a woman between 35 and 50 years old with Graves' hyperthyroidism.

CDR3 residues: CASSQGQRSSYEQYF. CDR3 coding DNA: TGTGCCAGCAGTCAAGGACAGCGGAGCTCCTACGAGCAGTACTTC. This sequence joins TRBV12-3 or TRBV12-4 and TRBJ2-7, with a weak D call TRBD1 (6 bases). V lost 5 bases and J 0 bases, leaving 14 bases between the germline ends. This CDR3 has 15 amino acids.